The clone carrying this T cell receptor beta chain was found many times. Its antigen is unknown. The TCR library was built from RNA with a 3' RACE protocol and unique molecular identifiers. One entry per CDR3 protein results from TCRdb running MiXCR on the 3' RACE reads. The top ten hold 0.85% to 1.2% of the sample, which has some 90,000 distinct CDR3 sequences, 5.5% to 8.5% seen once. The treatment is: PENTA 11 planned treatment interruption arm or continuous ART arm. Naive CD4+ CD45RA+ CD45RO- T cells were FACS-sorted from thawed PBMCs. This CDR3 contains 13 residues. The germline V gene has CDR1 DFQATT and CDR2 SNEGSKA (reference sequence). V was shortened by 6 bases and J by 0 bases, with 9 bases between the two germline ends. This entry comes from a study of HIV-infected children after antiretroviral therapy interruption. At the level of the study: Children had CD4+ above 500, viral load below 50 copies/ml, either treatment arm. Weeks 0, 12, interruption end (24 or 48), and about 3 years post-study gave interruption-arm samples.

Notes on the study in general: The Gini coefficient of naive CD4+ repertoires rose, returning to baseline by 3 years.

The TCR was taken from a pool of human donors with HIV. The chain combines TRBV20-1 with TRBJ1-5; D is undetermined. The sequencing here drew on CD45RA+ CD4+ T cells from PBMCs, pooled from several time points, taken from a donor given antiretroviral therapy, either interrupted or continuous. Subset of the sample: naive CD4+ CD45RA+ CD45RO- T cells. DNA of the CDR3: TGCAGTGCCGGGGATGGTAGCAATCAGCCCCAGCATTTT. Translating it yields CSAGDGSNQPQHF.